This passage covers 11 T cell receptor beta chains from one sample sequenced in a study of shared clonotypes between healthy human individuals. TCRdb's table, derived via immunoSEQ multiplex PCR, lists solely in-frame clones and lacks some. This table holds roughly 2.2 million clones, approximately 95% found once. The sample comprised naive CD4+ T cells from PBMCs. Regarding subset: CD45RA+ positively selected. Every receptor here comes from a man between 18 and 29 years old in good health. Some clones in this sample may be carry-over from other donors' samples.

This chain uses TRBV28 with TRBJ2-5, with D possibly TRBD1 on 5 matching bases. Germline V gene lookup returns CDR1 MDHEN and CDR2 SYDVKM. The CDR3 totals 14 residues. The V and J ends lost 6 bases and 2 bases respectively, with 13 bases between them. CDR3 residues: CASSLRQIQETQYF. CDR3 sequence (DNA): TGTGCCAGCAGCCTTCGACAGATACAAGAGACCCAGTACTTC.

The rearrangement uses TRBV6-6 and TRBJ2-2; TRBD2 is a possible D gene (7 bases). The V and J ends lost 10 bases and 6 bases respectively, with 21 bases between them. The CDR3 covers 15 residues. Germline V gene sequence: CDR1 MNHNY, CDR2 SVGAGI (reference sequence). CDR3 sequence reads: CATPEGEAGAGELFF. The DNA of the CDR3 is TGTGCCACCCCAGAGGGGGAGGCGGGGGCCGGGGAGCTGTTTTTT.

This chain uses TRBV7-7 with TRBJ2-7; weak D call: TRBD1 (6 bases). The CDR3 covers 14 residues. In germline, CDR1 is SSHAT, CDR2 FNYEAQ (reference sequence). V lost 0 bases to trimming and J lost 3 bases, with 9 bases between them. The CDR3 DNA sequence: TGTGCCAGCAGCTTAGCGCTGGGACACTACGAGCAGTACTTC. Protein sequence: CASSLALGHYEQYF.

This clone was seen a single time. Other nucleotide sequences from this sample produce the same CDR3. The chain carries TRBV28 and TRBJ2-7, with D possibly matching TRBD2 (5 bases). V was shortened by 6 bases and J by 2 bases, with 11 bases between the two germline ends. The CDR3 runs 13 residues. The germline CDR1 and CDR2 sequences are MDHEN and SYDVKM. The CDR3 loop is CASSRTATYEQYF. CDR3 bases: TGTGCCAGCAGCAGGACTGCTACCTACGAGCAGTACTTC. Looking up the rest from reference TRBV28 and TRBJ2-7 gives the full variable domain: DVKVTQSSRYLVKRTGEKVFLECVQDMDHENMFWYRQDPGLGLRLIYFSYDVKMKEKGDIPEGYSVSREKKERFSLILESASTNQTSMYLCASSRTATYEQYFGPGTRLTVT.

This clone was observed a handful of times. The V gene is TRBV7-9, the J gene TRBJ1-1, with a tentative D call TRBD1 (6 bases). The germline V gene encodes CDR1 SEHNR and CDR2 FQNEAQ (reference sequence). The V gene lost 6 bases and the J gene lost 0 bases, with 11 bases spanning the gap. This CDR3 has 14 amino acids. The CDR3 is CASRWTDLNTEAFF. The CDR3, as DNA: TGTGCCAGCAGATGGACAGACCTGAACACTGAAGCTTTCTTT.

The chain is built from TRBV19 and TRBJ2-7; D unclear. Trimming removed 4 bases from V and 1 base from J, with 14 bases in between. This CDR3 has 15 residues. Germline-derived CDR1 and CDR2 are LNHDA and SQIVND (reference sequence). CDR3 sequence reads: CASSSQSAHSYEQYF. As DNA, the CDR3 is TGTGCCAGTAGTAGCCAGAGCGCCCATTCCTACGAGCAGTACTTC. Combining the CDR3 with reference TRBV19 and TRBJ2-7 gives the whole variable domain DGGITQSPKYLFRKEGQNVTLSCEQNLNHDAMYWYRQDPGQGLRLIYYSQIVNDFQKGDIAEGYSVSREKKESFPLTVTSAQKNPTAFYLCASSSQSAHSYEQYFGPGTRLTVT.

The rearrangement links TRBV14 to TRBJ2-3, with 10 bases fitting TRBD2. Germline CDR1 SGHDN, CDR2 FVKESK. The CDR3 is 16 residues long. J gave up 5 bases and V 4 bases, and 9 bases lay outside the gene matches. CDR3 DNA sequence: TGTGCCAGCAGCCCCCTCAGCGGGAGGGCCATAGATACGCAGTATTTT. Translating it yields CASSPLSGRAIDTQYF.

Regarding this clone: Other DNA sequences in this specimen translate into the identical CDR3. The rearrangement joins TRBV5-1 to TRBJ2-3, with TRBD1 identical over 8 bases. Per germline, CDR1 SGHRS and CDR2 YFSETQ. Unmatched junction bases numbered 5, after V lost 4 bases and J lost 1 base. This CDR3 is 15 amino acids long. The CDR3 DNA reads TGCGCCAGCAGCAGCAGGGGGCCGGGCACAGATACGCAGTATTTT. It specifies CASSSRGPGTDTQYF. The whole variable domain, filled in from reference TRBV5-1 and TRBJ2-3, reads KAGVTQTPRYLIKTRGQQVTLSCSPISGHRSVSWYQQTPGQGLQFLFEYFSETQRNKGNFPGRFSGRQFSNSRSEMNVSTLELGDSALYLCASSSRGPGTDTQYFGPGTRLTVL.

The V and J genes are TRBV7-3 and TRBJ2-2; D gene unclear. The V gene's germline CDR1 is SGHTA and CDR2 FQGTGA. The CDR3 loop spans 14 amino acids. V was pared by 4 bases and J by 6 bases, with 12 bases between. Here the CDR3 DNA reads TGTGCCAGCAGCTCCTCGCGAGGCCCCGGGGAGCTGTTTTTT. Translated: CASSSSRGPGELFF.

Note on this clone: Different DNA sequences within this sample yield the same CDR3. V is TRBV2 and J is TRBJ1-5, with D possibly TRBD1 on 6 matching bases. The V gene lost 1 base and the J gene lost 5 bases, with 6 bases spanning the gap. Germline CDR1 SNHLY, CDR2 FYNNEI. This CDR3 spans 13 amino acids. The CDR3 protein is CASSEDRDQPQHF. As DNA, the CDR3 is TGTGCCAGCAGTGAAGACAGGGATCAGCCCCAGCATTTT.

The CDR3 region is CASSLWQNTEAFF. CDR3 DNA sequence: TGTGCCAGCAGCTTGTGGCAGAACACTGAAGCTTTCTTT. The rearrangement joins TRBV5-5 to TRBJ1-1; D uncertain. The CDR3 totals 13 residues. Germline V lookup: CDR1 SGHKS, CDR2 YYEKEE (reference sequence). Trimming shortened V by 1 base and J by 1 base, and 5 bases separated the two germline ends.